One and the same sample provided the 6 T cell receptor beta chains below, sequenced in a study of CD8 T cells in ankylosing spondylitis. TCRdb re-called the 5' RACE reads with MiXCR, one entry per CDR3 protein. The data contain fewer than 250,000 distinct CDR3 sequences, roughly 32% of them seen just once; the ten biggest clones take up around 4%. The material sequenced was blood, either unsorted or a sorted T cell fraction (not recorded which). The source is a male donor with ankylosing spondylitis or in good health (not recorded which).

The V call is TRBV29-1, the J call TRBJ2-3; no clear D. The CDR3 contains 12 residues. The germline V gene has CDR1 SQVTM and CDR2 ANQGSEA. V gave up 0 bases and J gave up 4 bases, with 5 bases separating them. CDR3 DNA: TGCAGCGTTGAAGATCAGGCAGATACGCAGTATTTT. It codes for CSVEDQADTQYF.

This chain joins TRBV7-9 and TRBJ2-7, with 7 bases matching TRBD1. V was clipped by 5 bases and J by 4 bases; unmatched bases: 11. The CDR3 loop spans 15 amino acids. Germline CDR1 reads SEHNR; CDR2 reads FQNEAQ (reference sequence). Written as DNA, the CDR3 is TGTGCCAGCAGCGTCAGACAGGGTGGTAGGTACGAGCAGTACTTC. Translation: CASSVRQGGRYEQYF.

The chain uses TRBV7-9 and TRBJ1-1, with D hard to call. V was clipped by 1 base and J by 3 bases, with 9 bases between them. The CDR3 sequence is 14 residues long. The germline V gene encodes CDR1 SEHNR and CDR2 FQNEAQ (reference sequence). The CDR3 sequence: CASSLGDADTEAFF. CDR3 sequence (DNA): TGTGCCAGCAGCTTAGGAGACGCGGACACTGAAGCTTTCTTT.

The chain couples TRBV20-1 to TRBJ2-7; 8 bases align to TRBD1. The trim removed 0 bases at V and 4 bases at J, leaving 11 bases unmatched. CDR3 length: 16 residues. Per germline, CDR1 DFQATT and CDR2 SNEGSKA (reference sequence). The CDR3 DNA reads TGCAGTGCTAGAGACAAAACAGGGGGTCCTACTTACGAGCAGTACTTC. Translation gives CSARDKTGGPTYEQYF.

The chain has TRBV7-9 and TRBJ2-2; 9 bases fit TRBD1. Germline values: CDR1 SEHNR, CDR2 FQNEAQ (reference sequence). The CDR3 has 16 amino acids. V dropped 3 bases and J dropped 0; count of bases not matched to a gene: 2. CDR3 DNA sequence: TGTGCCAGCAGCTTTCGACAGGGGGCGAACACCGGGGAGCTGTTTTTT. Protein: CASSFRQGANTGELFF.

This clonotype was found a few times. The chain recombines TRBV12-3 or TRBV12-4 with TRBJ2-5; D may be TRBD2 (6 bases). Trimming cost V 3 bases and J 5 bases, with 19 bases left between them. The CDR3 covers 16 residues. Here the CDR3 reads CASSLNLGAGSETQYF. In DNA, the CDR3 is TGTGCCAGCAGTTTGAATCTCGGGGCGGGGAGCGAGACCCAGTACTTC.